The sequence of this TCR beta chain was determined in a study of T cells in tumors after PD-1 blockade. Assay used: immunoSEQ multiplex PCR; TCRdb lists only in-frame clones, some missing. There are 60,000 to 70,000 clones in the sample; approximately 79% occur only once, and approximately 4.8% lies in the top ten. This CDR3 is built from 16 residues. V was clipped by 4 bases and J by 12 bases; unmatched bases: 12. Germline lookup yields CDR1 SGHNT and CDR2 YYREEE (reference sequence). This clonotype was sampled from a human donor with basal cell carcinoma. The sample consisted of PBMCs, taken after anti-PD-1 treatment. The rearrangement uses TRBV5-4 and TRBJ2-1; TRBD2 agrees at 14 bases. The CDR3 nucleotides read TGTGCCAGCAGCCCCCGACTAGCGGGGGGGCGAGGCGCGCAGTTCTTC. Protein: CASSPRLAGGRGAQFF.